This T cell receptor beta chain was recorded in a study of human T cells and chemical hapten exposure. This clonotype showed up just a few times. TCRdb called the RACE reads again in MiXCR, with one record for every CDR3 protein. The data show hundreds of thousands of distinct CDR3 sequences, about 6% seen once. The V and J ends lost 4 bases and 2 bases, in that order; junction bases with no gene match: 6. The CDR3 is 16 residues long. The V gene's germline CDR1 is SGHRS and CDR2 YFSETQ. Time point specified: patch test 2, 6 weeks after DPC sensitization. Regarding treatment: therapeutic diphenylcyclopropenone sensitization with weekly scalp DPC. Phlebotomy was performed prior to application of every patch test.

The gene calls are TRBV5-1 and TRBJ2-3; 11 bases are shared with TRBD2. Sequencing was performed on whole blood, taken in connection with sensitization to the hapten diphenylcyclopropenone (DPC). The sequence was collected from a woman in her late teens or twenties with alopecia areata. Some clones in this sample may be carry-over from other donors' samples. This CDR3 is CASSRGLADHTDTQYF. The CDR3 bases are TGCGCCAGCAGCCGGGGACTAGCGGACCACACAGATACGCAGTATTTT.